The 32 T cell receptor beta chains given below trace back to one sample, sequenced in a study of blood T cells in healthy people across ages (dated by TCRdb to about 2015). Library preparation employed 5' RACE. For sequencing, an Illumina HiSeq 2500 was employed. The second PCR ran for roughly 7 to 12 cycles and used a J-beta primer mix along with a sample-barcoded 5' primer. TCRdb cleaned the public reads at Q25 with fastp, built clones with MiXCR and kept in-frame beta chains. Entries that share a CDR3 protein sequence are merged under the most common genes and DNA. Recorded for this sample are about 640,000 distinct CDR3 sequences; under 65% of them occurred a single time. Over 30% of the sample is held by the ten biggest clonotypes. Sequenced: blood. The receptors originated from a man aged 55 to 70 in good health.

The rearrangement joins TRBV5-4 to TRBJ2-5, with TRBD2 identical over 9 bases. The germline gives CDR1 SGHNT, CDR2 YYREEE (reference sequence). The V and J ends lost 4 bases and 2 bases, in that order; junction bases with no gene match: 9. CDR3 size: 16 residues. The CDR3 bases are TGTGCCAGCAGCAAAGACCCGGGACTAGCTCAAGAGACCCAGTACTTC. It yields the protein CASSKDPGLAQETQYF.

This chain joins TRBV6-5 and TRBJ2-7, with D unresolved. CDR1 is MNHEY, CDR2 SVGAGI, per germline. The CDR3 is made up of 16 amino acids. Trimming cost V 2 bases and J 3 bases, with 17 bases left between them. Here the CDR3 DNA reads TGTGCCAGCAGTTACAGTGTGGTTGGGGTTAGCTACGAGCAGTACTTC. This translates into CASSYSVVGVSYEQYF.

The chain combines TRBV20-1 with TRBJ2-3; D call uncertain. Trimming stripped 3 bases from V and 3 bases from J, with 13 bases between. Germline V gene lookup returns CDR1 DFQATT and CDR2 SNEGSKA (reference sequence). The CDR3 has 14 residues. The CDR3 nucleotides are TGCAGTGCTAGGGATACCGAAGGGACAGATACGCAGTATTTT. Its protein product is CSARDTEGTDTQYF.

This rearrangement joins TRBV15 to TRBJ2-7, with TRBD1 as a possible D gene (5 bases). The germline gives CDR1 LNHNV, CDR2 YYDKDF (reference sequence). This CDR3 has 13 residues. The germline V and J ends were trimmed by 2 bases and 10 bases, with 15 bases remaining between them. DNA for the CDR3: TGTGCCACCAGCAGAACCGACAGTTTTACCCAGTACTTC. Its translation: CATSRTDSFTQYF. Using reference TRBV15 and TRBJ2-7 for the parts outside the CDR3, the full variable domain is DAMVIQNPRYQVTQFGKPVTLSCSQTLNHNVMYWYQQKSSQAPKLLFHYYDKDFNNEADTPDNFQSRRPNTSFCFLDIRSPGLGDTAMYLCATSRTDSFTQYFGPGTRLTVT.

This clonotype has a handful of counts. The gene calls are TRBV2 and TRBJ2-7; no firm D call. CDR1 and CDR2 from the germline V gene are SNHLY and FYNNEI. The CDR3 is made up of 14 amino acids. The germline V and J ends were trimmed by 4 bases and 6 bases, with 16 bases remaining between them. CDR3 in DNA: TGTGCCAGCAGTGTCCCGATAGTTTTTAGCGAGCAGTACTTC. Protein: CASSVPIVFSEQYF.

The rearrangement links TRBV6-5 to TRBJ2-1; D might be TRBD1 (6 bases). The CDR3 runs to 16 residues. Trimming pared 7 bases from V and 4 bases from J, leaving 20 bases between. Germline-derived CDR1 and CDR2 are MNHEY and SVGAGI. Here the CDR3 reads CASKGGLGSGYNEQFF. CDR3 nucleotide sequence: TGTGCCAGCAAAGGGGGTCTGGGGAGTGGGTACAATGAGCAGTTCTTC.

V gene TRBV20-1 combines with J gene TRBJ2-3, with a possible D match to TRBD2 (6 bases). V was trimmed by 0 bases and J by 6 bases, leaving 13 bases between them. Germline CDR1 is DFQATT and CDR2 is SNEGSKA (reference sequence). CDR3 length: 14 amino acids. This CDR3 is CSARDLARSDTQYF. The CDR3 region has the DNA TGCAGTGCTAGAGATCTAGCGAGGTCCGATACGCAGTATTTT.

This chain joins TRBV5-1 and TRBJ2-1; TRBD2 is a possible D gene (5 bases). Trimming pared 4 bases from V and 0 bases from J, leaving 14 bases between. This CDR3 has 16 amino acids. Germline CDR1 reads SGHRS; CDR2 reads YFSETQ. The CDR3 DNA sequence: TGCGCCAGCAGCCCTACCCAAGGGAGCTCCTACAATGAGCAGTTCTTC. It encodes CASSPTQGSSYNEQFF.

This clonotype has more than one count but fewer than ten. This chain uses TRBV7-2 with TRBJ2-5; 9 positions match TRBD2. The ends lost 5 bases at V and 2 bases at J; junction bases unmatched: 9. The CDR3 loop spans 16 amino acids. Germline-derived CDR1 and CDR2 are SGHTA and FQGNSA. The CDR3 loop is CASSPLGGGVQETQYF. The CDR3 DNA follows: TGTGCCAGCAGCCCCCTAGGCGGGGGGGTACAAGAGACCCAGTACTTC. The full variable domain, rest sourced from reference TRBV7-2 and TRBJ2-5, is GAGVSQSPSNKVTEKGKDVELRCDPISGHTALYWYRQSLGQGLEFLIYFQGNSAPDKSGLPSDRFSAERTGGSVSTLTIQRTQQEDSAVYLCASSPLGGGVQETQYFGPGTRLLVL.

V gene TRBV5-1 combines with J gene TRBJ1-2; the match to TRBD1 covers 8 bases. After removal of 4 bases from V and 4 bases from J, the junction contained 12 bases not matched to a gene. Germline assignment: CDR1 SGHRS and CDR2 YFSETQ. The CDR3 extends over 16 amino acids. CDR3 region: CASSAGQGSGIYGYTF. The DNA for the CDR3 is TGCGCCAGCAGCGCCGGACAGGGTTCGGGAATCTATGGCTACACCTTC.

This chain links TRBV2 with TRBJ2-7; possible D gene TRBD2, 6 bases. Trimming pared 4 bases from V and 3 bases from J, leaving 13 bases between. Per the germline V gene, CDR1 is SNHLY and CDR2 is FYNNEI. This CDR3 spans 14 amino acids. The CDR3 loop is CASSARGLYYEQYF. The CDR3 DNA is TGTGCCAGCAGTGCCCGGGGACTTTACTACGAGCAGTACTTC.

This clonotype was seen a handful of times. The rearrangement uses TRBV6-1 and TRBJ1-6; 9 bases are shared with TRBD1. The CDR3 sequence is 17 residues long. V was clipped by 7 bases and J by 1 base; unmatched bases: 8. The germline V gene encodes CDR1 MNHNS and CDR2 SASEGT. The CDR3 is CASTTRQGGSYNSPLHF. CDR3 in DNA: TGTGCCAGCACCACGCGACAGGGGGGATCCTATAATTCACCCCTCCACTTT.

This sequence joins TRBV5-1 and TRBJ2-7; possibly TRBD1 for D (6 bases). V lost 3 bases to trimming and J lost 0 bases, with 16 bases between them. Germline V lookup: CDR1 SGHRS, CDR2 YFSETQ. The CDR3 has 16 residues. The CDR3 spells CASSYRSGDSSYEQYF. The CDR3 DNA is TGCGCCAGCAGCTACCGTTCAGGGGATAGCTCCTACGAGCAGTACTTC.

This chain links TRBV29-1 with TRBJ1-2, with TRBD1 matching 8 bases. V dropped 4 bases and J dropped 4; count of bases not matched to a gene: 2. Germline V gene lookup returns CDR1 SQVTM and CDR2 ANQGSEA. The CDR3 loop spans 12 amino acids. This CDR3 reads CSVADRGYGYTF. DNA for the CDR3: TGCAGCGTTGCAGACAGGGGCTATGGCTACACCTTC. Combining the CDR3 with reference TRBV29-1 and TRBJ1-2 gives the whole variable domain SAVISQKPSRDICQRGTSLTIQCQVDSQVTMMFWYRQQPGQSLTLIATANQGSEATYESGFVIDKFPISRPNLTFSTLTVSNMSPEDSSIYLCSVADRGYGYTFGSGTRLTVV.

Remarks on this clonotype: A much larger clone differs from this one at a single base, so this may be a read error. V is TRBV5-1 and J is TRBJ2-7, with TRBD1 as a possible D gene (5 bases). From germline, CDR1 is SGHRS and CDR2 YFSETQ. Trimming removed 4 bases at V and 7 bases at J, with 21 bases between. This CDR3 is 15 amino acids long. As DNA, the CDR3 is TGCGCCAGCAGCCCTCGCGGACATATCTACAATGAGCAGTACTTC. Its translation is CASSPRGHIYNEQYF.

The rearrangement joins TRBV28 to TRBJ2-5; D not certain. CDR1 is MDHEN, CDR2 SYDVKM, per germline. The V gene lost 4 bases and the J gene lost 2 bases, with 14 bases spanning the gap. CDR3 length: 15 amino acids. CDR3 loop: CASSSNGQPQETQYF. DNA for the CDR3: TGTGCCAGCAGTTCAAATGGGCAGCCTCAAGAGACCCAGTACTTC.

This chain links TRBV20-1 with TRBJ1-1, with TRBD1 as a possible D gene (6 bases). V lost 0 bases to trimming and J lost 5 bases, with 10 bases between them. This CDR3 is built from 13 residues. The V gene's germline CDR1 is DFQATT and CDR2 SNEGSKA (reference sequence). The CDR3 is CSAREGGRTEAFF. The CDR3, as DNA: TGCAGTGCTAGAGAGGGGGGCCGGACTGAAGCTTTCTTT.

This clonotype was seen only a few times. The rearrangement joins TRBV9 to TRBJ2-5; weak D call: TRBD2 (7 bases). Germline V gene lookup returns CDR1 SGDLS and CDR2 YYNGEE. Trimming left V 0 bases short and J 4 bases short, with 13 bases between. The CDR3 is made up of 15 amino acids. This CDR3 reads CASSVVGGGGETQYF. CDR3 sequence (DNA): TGTGCCAGCAGCGTAGTAGGGGGAGGGGGAGAGACCCAGTACTTC.

This clonotype came up once. V is TRBV20-1 and J is TRBJ2-5, with D possibly TRBD1 on 5 matching bases. Looked up from germline, CDR1 is DFQATT and CDR2 is SNEGSKA (reference sequence). The CDR3 covers 14 residues. The V end was cut by 6 bases, the J end by 5 bases, with 19 bases between. CDR3 DNA: TGCAGTGCCCAACTTGCAGGGATCCGGGAGACCCAGTACTTC. Residues: CSAQLAGIRETQYF.

V usage is TRBV5-1 and J usage is TRBJ2-7, with a possible D match to TRBD2 (5 bases). This CDR3 has 14 residues. V was shortened by 6 bases and J by 4 bases, with 17 bases between the two germline ends. Germline CDR1 SGHRS, CDR2 YFSETQ. The CDR3 DNA is TGCGCCAGCAAAGAGGACTCTAGCTCTTACGAGCAGTACTTC. Its translation is CASKEDSSSYEQYF.

This chain joins TRBV5-1 and TRBJ1-6; D may be TRBD1 (6 bases). The CDR3 extends over 13 amino acids. Trimming left V 4 bases short and J 8 bases short, with 10 bases between. The germline CDR1 and CDR2 sequences are SGHRS and YFSETQ. The CDR3 DNA follows: TGCGCCAGCAGCGAGGGGGGTGATTCACCCCTCCACTTT. Its protein is CASSEGGDSPLHF.

The chain has TRBV7-6 and TRBJ2-5, with 9 bases fitting TRBD1. The germline V gene encodes CDR1 SGHVS and CDR2 FNYEAQ. After removal of 5 bases from V and 3 bases from J, the junction contained 4 bases not matched to a gene. This CDR3 is 14 amino acids long. CDR3 in amino acids: CASSPWTGEETQYF. The CDR3 bases are TGTGCCAGCAGCCCCTGGACAGGGGAAGAGACCCAGTACTTC.

Worth noting for this clonotype: At one boundary the junction diverges from the germline segment, which might be a read error. The chain couples TRBV3-1 to TRBJ1-2; 7 nucleotides line up with TRBD1. Germline V lookup: CDR1 LGHDT, CDR2 YNNKEL (reference sequence). The CDR3 has 14 residues. The CDR3 reads CASRQDASDRPYTF. CDR3 DNA: TGTGCCAGCCGCCAAGACGCTTCGGACAGGCCCTACACCTTC.

V gene TRBV28 combines with J gene TRBJ1-5; the D is unclear. With 5 bases removed from V and 6 bases from J, the gap between germline ends came to 11 bases. Germline assignment: CDR1 MDHEN and CDR2 SYDVKM. The CDR3 consists of 13 residues. The CDR3 here is CASSVVGSQPQHF. The CDR3 DNA reads as TGTGCCAGCAGTGTCGTAGGGAGTCAGCCCCAGCATTTT.

J is TRBJ2-5 and V is TRBV2; TRBD2 matches 11 bases. Per germline, CDR1 SNHLY and CDR2 FYNNEI. The length of the CDR3 is 15 residues. Unmatched junction bases numbered 6, after V lost 4 bases and J lost 5 bases. The CDR3 DNA reads TGTGCCAGCAGTGGGCTCCGACTAGCGGGGGAGACCCAGTACTTC. As protein: CASSGLRLAGETQYF.

This clonotype appeared a single time. The rearrangement joins TRBV6-2 or TRBV6-3 to TRBJ2-3; TRBD2 might be the D (6 bases). There are 15 residues in the CDR3. Trimming shortened V by 2 bases and J by 4 bases, and 13 bases separated the two germline ends. Germline CDR1 and CDR2: MNHEY and SVGEGT. The CDR3 loop is CASSYLASDADTQYF. For the CDR3, the DNA is TGTGCCAGCAGTTACCTGGCTAGCGATGCAGATACGCAGTATTTT.

V usage is TRBV5-5 and J usage is TRBJ2-7; the match to TRBD1 covers 8 bases. J was trimmed by 5 bases and V by 1 base; bases with no gene match: 5. This CDR3 has 14 residues. Germline lookup yields CDR1 SGHKS and CDR2 YYEKEE (reference sequence). The CDR3 DNA is TGTGCCAGCAGCTTGTTTCAGGGGGCGAACGAGCAGTACTTC. Translated, it gives CASSLFQGANEQYF.

This chain joins TRBV12-3 or TRBV12-4 and TRBJ2-3; 8 bases match TRBD1. V was pared by 6 bases and J by 0 bases, with 11 bases of the junction left unmatched. The CDR3 is made up of 17 amino acids. CDR3 DNA sequence: TGTGCCAGCAGCGGGCTGGCAGGGGGCGAAAGCACAGATACGCAGTATTTT. Translation gives CASSGLAGGESTDTQYF.

This chain joins TRBV4-2 and TRBJ2-7; 9 positions agree with TRBD2. The ends lost 4 bases at V and 10 bases at J; junction bases unmatched: 8. The CDR3 is made up of 13 amino acids. The germline V gene encodes CDR1 LGHNA and CDR2 YNFKEQ. This CDR3 is CASSLQRGESQYF. The DNA for the CDR3 is TGTGCCAGCAGCCTCCAGCGGGGGGAGTCCCAGTACTTC.

J is TRBJ1-2 and V is TRBV7-2; no clear D. Trimming cost V 5 bases and J 4 bases, with 8 bases left between them. CDR1 is SGHTA, CDR2 FQGNSA, per germline. The CDR3 totals 12 residues. DNA for the CDR3: TGTGCCAGCAGCCCTGACTTCTATGGCTACACCTTC. This translates into CASSPDFYGYTF.

This chain links TRBV25-1 with TRBJ1-1, with 11 nucleotides matching TRBD1. This CDR3 has 15 amino acids. V shed 8 bases and J 1 base; nucleotides not matched to a gene: 6. Germline-derived CDR1 and CDR2 are MGHDK and SYGVNS. CDR3 in amino acids: CASRTGGHENTEAFF. CDR3 DNA: TGTGCCAGCCGGACAGGGGGCCATGAGAACACTGAAGCTTTCTTT.

The chain carries TRBV21-1 and TRBJ2-7; TRBD1, as called in the table, went unchecked against the DNA. TRBV21-1 is a documented pseudogene. CDR3 length: 16 residues. CDR3 coding DNA: TGTGCCAGCAGCAAAGGAGATCCGGGACAGCCCTACGAGCAGTACTTC. Its translation is CASSKGDPGQPYEQYF.